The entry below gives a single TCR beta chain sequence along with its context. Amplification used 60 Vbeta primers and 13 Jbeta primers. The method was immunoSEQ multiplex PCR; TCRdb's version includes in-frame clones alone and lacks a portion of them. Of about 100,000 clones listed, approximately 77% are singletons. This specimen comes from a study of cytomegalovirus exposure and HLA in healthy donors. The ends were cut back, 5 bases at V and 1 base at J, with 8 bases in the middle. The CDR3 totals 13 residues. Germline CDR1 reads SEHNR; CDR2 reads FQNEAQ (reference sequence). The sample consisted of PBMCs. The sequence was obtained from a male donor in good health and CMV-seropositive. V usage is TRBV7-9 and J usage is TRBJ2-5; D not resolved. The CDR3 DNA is TGTGCCAGCAGCCCACTTGCCCAAGAGACCCAGTACTTC. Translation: CASSPLAQETQYF.